These 2 T cell receptor beta chains were sequenced from one sample in a study of blood T cell repertoires in COVID-19. TCRdb's copy holds only in-frame clones and misses some; the assay was immunoSEQ multiplex PCR. Here the sample spans about 330,000 clones, roughly 90% being singletons. The sample consisted of PBMCs or T cells enriched from blood (not recorded which). These receptors all stem from a woman aged 25 to 39 who had recovered from COVID-19.

This chain links TRBV28 with TRBJ1-4; D ambiguous. The ends were cut back, 3 bases at V and 7 bases at J, with 15 bases in the middle. This CDR3 has 15 amino acids. CDR1 and CDR2 from the germline V gene are MDHEN and SYDVKM. The CDR3 DNA is TGTGCCAGCAGTTTGCCCGGCAGGCGACCTGAAAAACTGTTTTTT. It encodes CASSLPGRRPEKLFF.

V gene TRBV14 combines with J gene TRBJ1-1, with D perhaps TRBD1 (5 bases). Between the trimmed V and J ends, which lost 3 bases and 4 bases, there was a span of 15 bases. CDR1 is SGHDN and CDR2 is FVKESK in the germline V gene. This CDR3 is 15 amino acids long. The CDR3 sequence is CASSHSGVRGTEAFF. The CDR3, as DNA: TGTGCCAGCAGCCACTCGGGGGTACGGGGCACTGAAGCTTTCTTT.